The next 2 T cell receptor beta chains were all read from a single sample in a study of blood T cell repertoires in COVID-19. Method: immunoSEQ multiplex PCR; TCRdb's copy keeps in-frame clones and lacks some. The table has some 340,000 clones, more than 90% seen once; the top ten hold 3.5% to 5%. Sequencing was performed on PBMCs or T cells enriched from blood (not recorded which). The receptor set was obtained from a woman aged 25 to 45 who had been exposed to COVID-19.

V and J are TRBV19 and TRBJ1-1; 7 bases fit TRBD1. Germline V gene lookup returns CDR1 LNHDA and CDR2 SQIVND (reference sequence). The CDR3 loop spans 14 amino acids. V lost 5 bases and J lost 1; bases outside the gene matches: 4. The chain's CDR3 is CASSYGTANTEAFF. CDR3 bases: TGTGCCAGTAGTTATGGGACAGCGAACACTGAAGCTTTCTTT. The full variable domain, completed using reference TRBV19 and TRBJ1-1, is DGGITQSPKYLFRKEGQNVTLSCEQNLNHDAMYWYRQDPGQGLRLIYYSQIVNDFQKGDIAEGYSVSREKKESFPLTVTSAQKNPTAFYLCASSYGTANTEAFFGQGTRLTVV.

The rearrangement links TRBV9 to TRBJ1-6, with a weak D call TRBD1 (6 bases). Trimming cost V 3 bases and J 5 bases, with 18 bases left between them. The CDR3 totals 17 residues. Looked up from germline, CDR1 is SGDLS and CDR2 is YYNGEE. The CDR3 DNA is TGTGCCAGCAGCGCATCGTCGACAGGAACCCATAATTCACCCCTCCACTTT. This codes for CASSASSTGTHNSPLHF.